The T cell receptor (beta chain) under discussion was sequenced for a study of regulatory T cells in long-lasting Graves disease. Construction of the TCR beta libraries employed iRepertoire HTBI primers in conjunction with Arm-PCR of CDR3 regions. In TCRdb, the multiplex PCR reads were re-called with MiXCR into one record per CDR3 protein. The sample has over 300,000 distinct CDR3 sequences; roughly a sixth are singletons. Time point specified: newly diagnosed GD, antithyroid drugs for less than 3 months. Making the TCR library involved RNA that had been extracted from PBMCs. This CDR3 has 15 amino acids. V trimming: 3 bases; J trimming: 4 bases; junction bases outside the gene matches: 7. The germline V gene has CDR1 LGHNA and CDR2 YNFKEQ.

Sequencing was performed on peripheral blood mononuclear cells (PBMCs), taken at new diagnosis, from a patient treated with antithyroid drugs. The TCR was taken from a female donor with Graves disease. The rearrangement joins TRBV4-2 to TRBJ2-7; 9 bases fit TRBD1. CDR3 residues: CASSQTGGSWYEQYF. The CDR3 region has the DNA TGTGCCAGCAGCCAGACAGGGGGATCTTGGTACGAGCAGTACTTC.